The 7 T cell receptor delta chains presented below share a single source sample, sequenced in a study of fetal and pediatric gammadelta thymocytes. TCRdb re-processed the reads using CATT. This table has under 2,500 delta-chain clones, around a quarter appearing once. Material: non-Vgamma9Vdelta2 gamma-delta T cells from the thymus. Subset indicated: CD3+gammadeltaTCR+ thymocytes not co-expressing Vgamma9 and Vdelta2. These receptors were obtained from a child who underwent cardiac surgery and was recorded as healthy.

By share, this clone ranks as medium-sized. The chain recombines TRDV1 with TRDJ1; 9 bases fit TRDD3. The CDR3 is 15 residues long. V was clipped by 2 bases and J by 7 bases; unmatched bases: 8. Per germline, CDR1 TSWWSYY and CDR2 QGS. The CDR3 here is CALGERGGILSKLIF. The CDR3 DNA follows: TGTGCTCTTGGGGAAAGAGGGGGGATACTCTCTAAACTCATCTTT.

The chain uses TRDV1 and TRDJ1; TRDD2 matches at 9 bases. The CDR3 is 23 amino acids. V dropped 1 base and J dropped 2; count of bases not matched to a gene: 26. Germline V CDR1 and CDR2: TSWWSYY, QGS. Written as DNA, the CDR3 is TGTGCTCTTGGGGAACGGGCGGAGCCTTCCTACGGGGCGGGCCCCCGGACGACCGATAAACTCATCTTT. Its protein is CALGERAEPSYGAGPRTTDKLIF.

As to this clone: This clone may be a read error of a much larger clone one base away. At the DNA level, this CDR3 is encoded by other sequences in the same sample as well. The chain carries TRDV1 and TRDJ1, with TRDD3 matching 12 bases. Germline V gene data show CDR1 as TSWWSYY and CDR2 as QGS. The CDR3 totals 20 residues. V shed 4 bases and J 5 bases; nucleotides not matched to a gene: 20. CDR3 DNA: TGTGCTCTTGGGGGAGACTTCCTACAGGCTGGGGGATACGGCACAGATAAACTCATCTTT. This sequence encodes CALGGDFLQAGGYGTDKLIF.

By share of the sample, this clone is medium-sized. The genes are TRAV36/DV7 and TRDJ1; TRDD3 agrees at 11 bases. This CDR3 has 16 amino acids. Trimming removed 3 bases from V and 1 base from J; junction bases left unmatched: 8. Germline lookup yields CDR1 VTNFRS and CDR2 LTSSGIE (reference sequence). The CDR3 protein is CAVAWGIPVGTDKLIF. CDR3 in DNA: TGTGCTGTGGCCTGGGGGATACCTGTAGGCACCGATAAACTCATCTTT.

With regard to this clone: One base away lies a much larger clone, so this may be a sequencing read error. The identical CDR3 is also encoded by other nucleotide sequences in the sample. The rearrangement uses TRDV1 and TRDJ1; 7 nucleotides match TRDD3. Trimming at V came to 1 base and at J to 10 bases, leaving 15 bases not matched to a gene. This CDR3 has 16 amino acids. The germline V gene encodes CDR1 TSWWSYY and CDR2 QGS. The CDR3, as DNA: TGTGCTCTTGGGGAACCCGGTACTGGGGCCAAGGGGAGACTCATCTTT. Translation: CALGEPGTGAKGRLIF.

The V call is TRDV1, the J call TRDJ1, with 8 nucleotides matching TRDD2. CDR3 length: 18 residues. Per the germline V gene, CDR1 is TSWWSYY and CDR2 is QGS. Trimming at V came to 3 bases and at J to 0 bases, leaving 12 bases not matched to a gene. The CDR3 bases are TGTGCTCTTGGGGATGTCTTCCTACGCCTTGCCTACACCGATAAACTCATCTTT. Translating gives CALGDVFLRLAYTDKLIF.

This clone is labeled as large (0.1 to 1%). J is TRDJ1 and V is TRDV1; TRDD3 matches at 9 bases. CDR3 length: 17 residues. Trimming cost V 4 bases and J 0 bases; bases outside gene matches: 9. Looked up from germline, CDR1 is TSWWSYY and CDR2 is QGS. CDR3 nucleotide sequence: TGTGCTCTTGGGGCGATACACTGGGGGACATACACCGATAAACTCATCTTT. Its translation is CALGAIHWGTYTDKLIF.